This paragraph covers one T cell receptor beta chain sequence. The data were produced by immunoSEQ multiplex PCR, yet TCRdb's version contains in-frame clones alone and is incomplete. The sample lists about 180,000 clones, around 80% seen once, with about 6.8% in the top ten. These data belong to a study of blood T cell repertoires in COVID-19. CDR3 size: 15 residues. V was clipped by 6 bases and J by 0 bases, with 12 bases between them. The germline V gene has CDR1 MNHEY and CDR2 SMNVEV (reference sequence). The sequence came from a man aged 65 to 85 with active or convalescent COVID-19. Sequencing was performed on peripheral blood. The chain uses TRBV27 and TRBJ1-3; TRBD1 might be the D (5 bases). CDR3 loop: CASSPGRASGNTIYF. The CDR3 bases are TGTGCCAGCAGCCCCGGCAGGGCCTCTGGAAACACCATATATTTT.